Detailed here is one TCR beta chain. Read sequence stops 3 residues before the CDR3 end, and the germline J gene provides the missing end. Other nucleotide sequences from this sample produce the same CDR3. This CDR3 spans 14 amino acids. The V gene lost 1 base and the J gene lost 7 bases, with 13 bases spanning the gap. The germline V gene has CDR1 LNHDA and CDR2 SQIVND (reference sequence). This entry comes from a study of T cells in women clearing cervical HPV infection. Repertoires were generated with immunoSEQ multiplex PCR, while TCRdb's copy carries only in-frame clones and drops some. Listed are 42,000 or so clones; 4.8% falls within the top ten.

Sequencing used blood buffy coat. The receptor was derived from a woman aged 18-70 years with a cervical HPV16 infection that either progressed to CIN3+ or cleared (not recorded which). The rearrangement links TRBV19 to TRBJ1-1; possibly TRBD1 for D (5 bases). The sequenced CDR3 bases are TGTGCCAGTAGTATAGCAGGGTTCGGGGGTGAA. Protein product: CASSIAGFGGE. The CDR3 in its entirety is CASSIAGFGGEAFF. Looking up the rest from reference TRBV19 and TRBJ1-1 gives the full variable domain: DGGITQSPKYLFRKEGQNVTLSCEQNLNHDAMYWYRQDPGQGLRLIYYSQIVNDFQKGDIAEGYSVSREKKESFPLTVTSAQKNPTAFYLCASSIAGFGGEAFFGQGTRLTVV.